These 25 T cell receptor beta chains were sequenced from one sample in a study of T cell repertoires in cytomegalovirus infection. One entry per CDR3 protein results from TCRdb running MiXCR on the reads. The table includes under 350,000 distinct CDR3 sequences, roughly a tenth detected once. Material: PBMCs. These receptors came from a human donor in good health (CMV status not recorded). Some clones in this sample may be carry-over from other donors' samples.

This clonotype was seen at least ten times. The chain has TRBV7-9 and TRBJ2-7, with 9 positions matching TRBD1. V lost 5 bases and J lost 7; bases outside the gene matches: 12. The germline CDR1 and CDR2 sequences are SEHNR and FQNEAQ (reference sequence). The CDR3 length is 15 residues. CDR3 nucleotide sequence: TGTGCCAGCAGCGATCTGGGGACAGGGTCAGGGGAGCAGTACTTC. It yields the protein CASSDLGTGSGEQYF.

CDR3 residues: CATSRVKAEAFF. The DNA for the CDR3 is TGTGCCACCAGCAGAGTAAAGGCTGAAGCTTTCTTT. The chain is built from TRBV15 and TRBJ1-1; no definite D call. CDR1 and CDR2 from the germline V gene are LNHNV and YYDKDF (reference sequence). V was shortened by 1 base and J by 6 bases, with 6 bases between the two germline ends. CDR3 length equals 12 residues.

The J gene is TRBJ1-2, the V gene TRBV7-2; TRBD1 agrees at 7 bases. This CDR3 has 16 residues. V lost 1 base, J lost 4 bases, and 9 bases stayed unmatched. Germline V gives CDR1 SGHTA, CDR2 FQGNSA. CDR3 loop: CASSLDPLDRAYGYTF. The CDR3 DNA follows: TGTGCCAGCAGCTTAGACCCACTCGACAGGGCCTATGGCTACACCTTC.

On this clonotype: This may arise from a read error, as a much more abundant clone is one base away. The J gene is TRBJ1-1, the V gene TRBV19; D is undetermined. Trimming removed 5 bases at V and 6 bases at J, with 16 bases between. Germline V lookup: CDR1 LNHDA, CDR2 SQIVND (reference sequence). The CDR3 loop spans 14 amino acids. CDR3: CASSSCLGFAEAFF. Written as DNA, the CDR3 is TGTGCCAGTAGTTCATGCCTCGGGTTCGCTGAAGCTTTCTTT.

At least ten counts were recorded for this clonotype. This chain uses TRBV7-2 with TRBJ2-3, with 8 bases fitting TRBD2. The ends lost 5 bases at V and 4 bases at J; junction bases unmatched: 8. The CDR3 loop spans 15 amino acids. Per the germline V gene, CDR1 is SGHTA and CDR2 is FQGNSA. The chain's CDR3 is CASSPLAGWADTQYF. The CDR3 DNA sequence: TGTGCCAGCAGCCCTTTAGCGGGGTGGGCAGATACGCAGTATTTT.

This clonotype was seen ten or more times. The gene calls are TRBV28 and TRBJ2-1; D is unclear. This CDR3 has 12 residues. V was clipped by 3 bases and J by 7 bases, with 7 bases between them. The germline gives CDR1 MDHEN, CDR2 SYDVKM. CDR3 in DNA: TGTGCCAGCAGTTTGGATGGGAATGAGCAGTTCTTC. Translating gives CASSLDGNEQFF.

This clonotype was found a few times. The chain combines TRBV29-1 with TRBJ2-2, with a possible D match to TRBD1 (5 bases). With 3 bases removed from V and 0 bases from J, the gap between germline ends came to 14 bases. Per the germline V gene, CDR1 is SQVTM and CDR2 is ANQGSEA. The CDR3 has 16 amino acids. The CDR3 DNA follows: TGCAGCGTTGATTTGGTAAGGGGTCCGAACACCGGGGAGCTGTTTTTT. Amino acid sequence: CSVDLVRGPNTGELFF.

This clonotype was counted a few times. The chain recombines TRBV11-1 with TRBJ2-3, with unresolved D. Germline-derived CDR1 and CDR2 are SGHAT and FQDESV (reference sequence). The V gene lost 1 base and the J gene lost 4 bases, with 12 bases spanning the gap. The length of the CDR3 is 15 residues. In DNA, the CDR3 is TGTGCCAGCAGCTTAGATGGGATTGGGGCAGATACGCAGTATTTT. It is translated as CASSLDGIGADTQYF.

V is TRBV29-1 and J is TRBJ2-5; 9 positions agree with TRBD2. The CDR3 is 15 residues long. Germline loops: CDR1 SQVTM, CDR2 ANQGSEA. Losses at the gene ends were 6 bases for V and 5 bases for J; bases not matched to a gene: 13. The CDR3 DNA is TGCAGCGTCGCAGGAGCGGGGGGTGTTTCGGAGACCCAGTACTTC. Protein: CSVAGAGGVSETQYF.

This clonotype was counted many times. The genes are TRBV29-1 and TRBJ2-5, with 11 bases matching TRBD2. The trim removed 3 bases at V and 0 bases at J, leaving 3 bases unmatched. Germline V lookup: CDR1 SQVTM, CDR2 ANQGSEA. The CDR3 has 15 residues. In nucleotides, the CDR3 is TGCAGCGTTGAGGGGGGACTAGCGGACCAAGAGACCCAGTACTTC. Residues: CSVEGGLADQETQYF.

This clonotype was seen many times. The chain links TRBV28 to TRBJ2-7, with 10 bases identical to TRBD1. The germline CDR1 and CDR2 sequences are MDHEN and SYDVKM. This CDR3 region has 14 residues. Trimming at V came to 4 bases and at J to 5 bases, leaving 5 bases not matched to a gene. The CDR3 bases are TGTGCCAGCAGTTATACCGGGACAGGGGACGAGCAGTACGTC. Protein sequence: CASSYTGTGDEQYV.

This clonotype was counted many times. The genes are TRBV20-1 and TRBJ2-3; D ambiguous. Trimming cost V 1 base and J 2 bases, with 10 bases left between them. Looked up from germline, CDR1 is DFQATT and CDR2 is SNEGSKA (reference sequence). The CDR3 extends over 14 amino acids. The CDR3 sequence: CSARGATLTDTQYF. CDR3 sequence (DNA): TGCAGTGCTAGAGGGGCCACCCTCACAGATACGCAGTATTTT.

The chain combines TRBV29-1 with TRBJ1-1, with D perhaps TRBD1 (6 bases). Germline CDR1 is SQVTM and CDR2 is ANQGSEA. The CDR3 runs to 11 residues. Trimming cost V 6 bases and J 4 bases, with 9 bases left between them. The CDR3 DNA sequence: TGCAGCGTCCCCAGGGGCACTGAAGCTTTCTTT. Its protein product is CSVPRGTEAFF.

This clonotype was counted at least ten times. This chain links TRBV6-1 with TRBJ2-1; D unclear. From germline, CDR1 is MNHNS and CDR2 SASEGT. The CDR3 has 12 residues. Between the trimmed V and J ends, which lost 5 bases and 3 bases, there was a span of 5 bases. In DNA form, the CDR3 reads TGTGCCAGCAGTAACAGCTACAATGAGCAGTTCTTC. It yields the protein CASSNSYNEQFF.

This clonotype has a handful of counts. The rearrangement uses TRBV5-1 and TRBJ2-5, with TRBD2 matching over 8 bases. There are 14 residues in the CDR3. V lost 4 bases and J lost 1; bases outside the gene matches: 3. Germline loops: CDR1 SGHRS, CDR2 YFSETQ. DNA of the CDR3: TGCGCCAGCAGCAGCGGGGGTTTCCAAGAGACCCAGTACTTC. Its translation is CASSSGGFQETQYF.

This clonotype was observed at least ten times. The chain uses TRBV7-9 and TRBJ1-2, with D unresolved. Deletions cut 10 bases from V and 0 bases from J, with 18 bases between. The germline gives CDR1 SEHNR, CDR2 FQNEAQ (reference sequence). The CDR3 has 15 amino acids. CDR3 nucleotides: TGTGCCACGGCGAGGGATGGGGTAGCTAACTATGGCTACACCTTC. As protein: CATARDGVANYGYTF.

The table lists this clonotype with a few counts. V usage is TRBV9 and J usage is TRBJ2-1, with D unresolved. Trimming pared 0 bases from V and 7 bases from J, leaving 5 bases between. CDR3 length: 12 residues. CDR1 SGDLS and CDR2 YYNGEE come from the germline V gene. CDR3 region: CASSVDRNEQFF. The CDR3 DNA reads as TGTGCCAGCAGCGTAGACCGGAATGAGCAGTTCTTC.

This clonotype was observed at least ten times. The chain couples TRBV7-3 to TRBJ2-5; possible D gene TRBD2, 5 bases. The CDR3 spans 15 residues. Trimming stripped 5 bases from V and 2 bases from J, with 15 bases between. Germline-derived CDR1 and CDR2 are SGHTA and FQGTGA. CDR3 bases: TGTGCCAGCAGCGATTCCGGCACTAGGCAAGAGACCCAGTACTTC. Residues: CASSDSGTRQETQYF.

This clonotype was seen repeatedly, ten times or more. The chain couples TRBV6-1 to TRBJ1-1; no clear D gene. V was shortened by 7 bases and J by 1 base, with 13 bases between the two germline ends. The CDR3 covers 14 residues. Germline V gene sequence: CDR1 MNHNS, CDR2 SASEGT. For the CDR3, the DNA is TGTGCCAGCACCATAGACCGAGCGAACACTGAAGCTTTCTTT. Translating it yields CASTIDRANTEAFF.

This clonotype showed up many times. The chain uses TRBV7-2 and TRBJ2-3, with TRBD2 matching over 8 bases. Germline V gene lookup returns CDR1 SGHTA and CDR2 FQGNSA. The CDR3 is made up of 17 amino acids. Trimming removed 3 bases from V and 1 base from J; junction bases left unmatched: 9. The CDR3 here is CASSLLGRGAGTDTQYF. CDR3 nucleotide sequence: TGTGCCAGCAGCTTGCTGGGGCGGGGGGCGGGCACAGATACGCAGTATTTT.

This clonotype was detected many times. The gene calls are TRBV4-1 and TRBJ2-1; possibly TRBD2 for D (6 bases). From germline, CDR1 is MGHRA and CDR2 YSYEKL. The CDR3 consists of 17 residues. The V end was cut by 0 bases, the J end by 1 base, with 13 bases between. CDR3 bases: TGCGCCAGCAGCCAAGATGGAAAAGGGAGGTCCTACAATGAGCAGTTCTTC. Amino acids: CASSQDGKGRSYNEQFF.

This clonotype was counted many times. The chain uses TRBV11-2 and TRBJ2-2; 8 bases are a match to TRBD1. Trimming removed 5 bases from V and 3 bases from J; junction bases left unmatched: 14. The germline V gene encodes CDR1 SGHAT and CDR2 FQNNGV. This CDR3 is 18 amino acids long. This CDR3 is CASSHPRTGILDTGELFF. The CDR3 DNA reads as TGTGCCAGCAGCCACCCAAGGACAGGGATTTTGGACACCGGGGAGCTGTTTTTT.

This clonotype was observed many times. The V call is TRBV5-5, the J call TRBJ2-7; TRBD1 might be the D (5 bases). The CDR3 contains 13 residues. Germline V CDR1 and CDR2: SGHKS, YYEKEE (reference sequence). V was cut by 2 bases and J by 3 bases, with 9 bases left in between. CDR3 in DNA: TGTGCCAGCAGCTTACAGGCTAACTACGAGCAGTACGTC. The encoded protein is CASSLQANYEQYV.

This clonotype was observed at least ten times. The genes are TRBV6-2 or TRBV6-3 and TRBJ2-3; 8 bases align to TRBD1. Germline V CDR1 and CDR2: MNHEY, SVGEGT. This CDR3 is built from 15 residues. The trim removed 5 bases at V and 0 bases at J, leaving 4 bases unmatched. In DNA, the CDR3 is TGTGCCAGCAGTAGGGACAGGCCTAGCACAGATACGCAGTATTTT. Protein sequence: CASSRDRPSTDTQYF.

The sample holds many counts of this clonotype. CDR3 amino acids: CASSLYTLIKNRAGTGELFF. CDR3 coding DNA: TGTGCCAGCAGTTTATACACTTTAATTAAAAACAGGGCTGGCACCGGGGAGCTGTTTTTT. This chain uses TRBV28 with TRBJ2-2; D may be TRBD1 (6 bases). The V and J ends lost 1 base and 4 bases respectively, with 25 bases between them. CDR1 is MDHEN and CDR2 is SYDVKM in the germline V gene. This CDR3 comprises 20 residues.